A selection of T cell receptor beta chains follows, all from one sample in a study of regulatory T cells. The repertoire was sequenced with immunoSEQ multiplex PCR; TCRdb's copy has only in-frame clones and lacks some. The sample has 20,000 to 25,000 clones, about 88% seen once; the top ten hold approximately 1.4%. The sample consisted of conventional CD4+ T cells sorted from blood. The receptors here all came from a child aged 10 to 17 with CD3G deficiency. Each CDR3 is given with its conserved first and last residue. Fields, in order: CDR3 protein, CDR3 DNA, D gene, J gene, V gene, CDR3 length, clone size. A D gene is named only where the DNA matches it firmly. Only part of the rows carry a size: once, few, many, or a class if the clone is expanded.

CDR3: CASSSQRRTGTDTQYF
DNA: TGTGCCAGCAGCTCCCAAAGACGGACCGGCACAGATACGCAGTATTTT
D: NA
J: TRBJ2-3
V: TRBV7-8
length: 16
size: NA

CDR3: CASSPRQGPFLSYEQYF
DNA: TGTGCCAGTAGCCCGAGACAGGGGCCCTTCCTCTCCTACGAGCAGTACTTC
D: TRBD1
J: TRBJ2-7
V: TRBV28
length: 17
size: NA

CDR3: CASSIQLAGGADTQYF
DNA: TGCGCCAGCAGCATCCAACTAGCGGGAGGTGCGGATACGCAGTATTTT
D: TRBD2
J: TRBJ2-3
V: TRBV5-1
length: 16
size: NA

CDR3: CASSSGRTEAFF
DNA: TGTGCCAGTAGTTCTGGCAGGACCGAAGCTTTCTTT
D: NA
J: TRBJ1-1
V: TRBV19
length: 12
size: NA

CDR3: CASSGTSVSTDTQYF
DNA: TGTGCCAGCAGTGGGACTAGCGTGAGCACAGATACGCAGTATTTT
D: TRBD2
J: TRBJ2-3
V: TRBV28
length: 15
size: NA

CDR3: CASSYARIGTHEQYF
DNA: TGTGCCAGCAGTTACGCGCGGATTGGAACGCACGAGCAGTACTTC
D: NA
J: TRBJ2-7
V: TRBV28
length: 15
size: once

CDR3: CASSYRGDSYGYTF
DNA: TGTGCCAGCAGTTACCGAGGGGACAGCTATGGCTACACCTTC
D: TRBD1
J: TRBJ1-2
V: TRBV6-6
length: 14
size: NA

CDR3: CASSEGRAEAFF
DNA: TGTGCCAGCAGTGAAGGTAGGGCTGAAGCTTTCTTT
D: NA
J: TRBJ1-1
V: TRBV6-1
length: 12
size: NA

CDR3: CASSLGDRTLNTEAFF
DNA: TGCGCCAGCAGCTTAGGGGACAGAACCTTGAACACTGAAGCTTTCTTT
D: TRBD1
J: TRBJ1-1
V: TRBV5-1
length: 16
size: NA

CDR3: CASSPDSDRISSYEQYF
DNA: TGTGCCAGCAGCCCCGACTCCGACAGGATAAGCTCCTACGAGCAGTACTTC
D: NA
J: TRBJ2-7
V: TRBV7-8
length: 17
size: NA

CDR3: CASSIGSAGTGTDTGELFF
DNA: TGTGCCAGTAGTATAGGAAGCGCCGGGACAGGGACTGACACCGGGGAGCTGTTTTTT
D: TRBD1
J: TRBJ2-2
V: TRBV19
length: 19
size: NA

CDR3: CASSGQSSEGNYNEQFF
DNA: TGCGCCAGCAGTGGGCAGTCTAGCGAGGGAAATTACAATGAGCAGTTCTTC
D: NA
J: TRBJ2-1
V: TRBV10-2
length: 17
size: NA

CDR3: CASSERQLSLSYTF
DNA: TGTGCCAGCAGTGAAAGGCAGCTTTCACTAAGCTACACCTTC
D: NA
J: TRBJ1-2
V: TRBV6-1
length: 14
size: once

CDR3: CASSLKGTQAYEQYF
DNA: TGTGCCAGCAGTTTAAAGGGGACGCAGGCCTACGAGCAGTACTTC
D: NA
J: TRBJ2-7
V: TRBV27
length: 15
size: NA

CDR3: CASSSRDYEQYF
DNA: TGTGCCAGCAGTTCCCGAGACTACGAGCAGTACTTC
D: NA
J: TRBJ2-7
V: TRBV28
length: 12
size: NA

CDR3: CASSLGTVTGELFF
DNA: TGCGCCAGCAGCTTGGGGACAGTCACCGGGGAGCTGTTTTTT
D: NA
J: TRBJ2-2
V: TRBV5-1
length: 14
size: NA

CDR3: CASSLGRQGLGELFF
DNA: TGTGCCAGCAGCTTGGGGCGACAGGGCTTGGGGGAGCTGTTTTTT
D: TRBD1
J: TRBJ2-2
V: TRBV11-2
length: 15
size: NA

CDR3: CASSLRGRSNQPQHF
DNA: TGTGCCAGCAGTTTAAGGGGGAGGTCAAATCAGCCCCAGCATTTT
D: NA
J: TRBJ1-5
V: TRBV28
length: 15
size: NA

CDR3: CASSWDRSTDTQYF
DNA: TGTGCCAGCAGCTGGGACAGGAGCACAGATACGCAGTATTTT
D: TRBD1
J: TRBJ2-3
V: TRBV7-9
length: 14
size: NA

CDR3: CASSDRGLYGYTF
DNA: TGTGCCAGCAGTGACAGGGGCCTCTATGGCTACACCTTC
D: NA
J: TRBJ1-2
V: TRBV6-1
length: 13
size: NA

CDR3: CASSYPPSGSGEQFF
DNA: TGTGCCAGCAGTTACCCCCCTAGCGGGAGTGGTGAGCAGTTCTTC
D: TRBD2
J: TRBJ2-1
V: TRBV6-6
length: 15
size: NA

CDR3: CASSLGDRGGELFF
DNA: TGTGCCAGCAGCTTAGGGGACAGGGGTGGGGAGCTGTTTTTT
D: TRBD1
J: TRBJ2-2
V: TRBV11-2
length: 14
size: NA

CDR3: CASSFYSRGVTEAFF
DNA: TGTGCCAGCAGTTTCTACTCCAGAGGGGTTACTGAAGCTTTCTTT
D: NA
J: TRBJ1-1
V: TRBV27
length: 15
size: NA

CDR3: CASSPGQTASNEQFF
DNA: TGTGCCAGCAGCCCAGGACAGACGGCCTCCAATGAGCAGTTCTTC
D: NA
J: TRBJ2-1
V: TRBV7-9
length: 15
size: NA

CDR3: CASSSLAGGSYEQYF
DNA: TGTGCCAGCAGTTCACTAGCGGGAGGTTCCTACGAGCAGTACTTC
D: TRBD2
J: TRBJ2-7
V: TRBV28
length: 15
size: NA

CDR3: CASSLMGRGTEAFF
DNA: TGTGCCAGCAGTTTAATGGGGAGGGGGACTGAAGCTTTCTTT
D: NA
J: TRBJ1-1
V: TRBV28
length: 14
size: NA

CDR3: CASTFRGRGVNTEAFF
DNA: TGTGCCAGCACCTTCCGAGGTAGAGGGGTGAACACTGAAGCTTTCTTT
D: NA
J: TRBJ1-1
V: TRBV28
length: 16
size: few

CDR3: CASSLGTYEQYF
DNA: TGTGCCAGCAGCTTAGGGACCTACGAGCAGTACTTC
D: NA
J: TRBJ2-7
V: TRBV11-2
length: 12
size: NA

CDR3: CASSLGGREETQYF
DNA: TGCGCCAGCAGCTTGGGGGGGAGAGAGGAGACCCAGTACTTC
D: NA
J: TRBJ2-5
V: TRBV5-1
length: 14
size: NA

CDR3: CASSTQRKETQYF
DNA: TGTGCCAGCAGCACTCAACGCAAGGAGACCCAGTACTTC
D: NA
J: TRBJ2-5
V: TRBV11-2
length: 13
size: NA

CDR3: CASRPGLAYSYEQYF
DNA: TGTGCCAGCAGGCCTGGACTAGCGTACTCCTACGAGCAGTACTTC
D: TRBD2
J: TRBJ2-7
V: TRBV6-1
length: 15
size: NA

CDR3: CASSLWASNTEAFF
DNA: TGTGCCAGCAGTTTATGGGCATCGAACACTGAAGCTTTCTTT
D: NA
J: TRBJ1-1
V: TRBV28
length: 14
size: NA

CDR3: CASSIRGGQPQHF
DNA: TGTGCCAGTAGTATCAGGGGAGGCCAGCCCCAGCATTTT
D: NA
J: TRBJ1-5
V: TRBV19
length: 13
size: NA

CDR3: CASSLGAVSDTQYF
DNA: TGTGCCAGCAGCTTAGGGGCCGTATCAGATACGCAGTATTTT
D: NA
J: TRBJ2-3
V: TRBV7-6
length: 14
size: NA

CDR3: CASSLLGLSYNEQFF
DNA: TGTGCCAGCAGCTTACTGGGGCTAAGCTACAATGAGCAGTTCTTC
D: NA
J: TRBJ2-1
V: TRBV7-9
length: 15
size: once

CDR3: CASSTLQGVGGYTF
DNA: TGTGCCAGTAGTACCCTACAGGGAGTAGGTGGCTACACCTTC
D: NA
J: TRBJ1-2
V: TRBV19
length: 14
size: once

CDR3: CASSLGSREADTQYF
DNA: TGCGCCAGCAGCTTGGGCTCTAGAGAGGCAGATACGCAGTATTTT
D: NA
J: TRBJ2-3
V: TRBV5-1
length: 15
size: NA

CDR3: CASKGQGNTEAFF
DNA: TGTGCCAGTAAGGGACAGGGGAACACTGAAGCTTTCTTT
D: TRBD1
J: TRBJ1-1
V: TRBV19
length: 13
size: once

CDR3: CASSLLAGAGELFF
DNA: TGTGCCAGCAGTTTACTAGCGGGAGCCGGGGAGCTGTTTTTT
D: TRBD2
J: TRBJ2-2
V: TRBV27
length: 14
size: once

CDR3: CASSQAFPPGQGSHEQYF
DNA: TGCGCCAGCAGCCAAGCTTTTCCACCGGGACAGGGATCCCACGAGCAGTACTTC
D: TRBD1
J: TRBJ2-7
V: TRBV4-1
length: 18
size: few

CDR3: CASTGTDPANYGYTF
DNA: TGTGCTAGTACAGGGACAGATCCAGCTAACTATGGCTACACCTTC
D: TRBD1
J: TRBJ1-2
V: TRBV7-7
length: 15
size: NA

CDR3: CASSGYQGGGYTF
DNA: TGTGCCAGCAGTGGCTATCAGGGCGGTGGCTACACCTTC
D: NA
J: TRBJ1-2
V: TRBV6-1
length: 13
size: once

CDR3: CASSLGRVEGEQFF
DNA: TGTGCCAGCAGCTTGGGCCGGGTAGAGGGAGAGCAGTTCTTC
D: NA
J: TRBJ2-1
V: TRBV7-8
length: 14
size: NA

CDR3: CASSLGLAGVNEQFF
DNA: TGTGCCAGCAGCTTAGGACTAGCGGGAGTAAATGAGCAGTTCTTC
D: TRBD2
J: TRBJ2-1
V: TRBV11-2
length: 15
size: NA

CDR3: CASNILGGHGYTF
DNA: TGTGCCAGCAACATATTGGGGGGGCATGGCTACACCTTC
D: NA
J: TRBJ1-2
V: TRBV6-1
length: 13
size: NA

CDR3: CCASGNTEAFF
DNA: TGCTGTGCTTCCGGGAACACTGAAGCTTTCTTT
D: NA
J: TRBJ1-1
V: TRBV20-1
length: 11
size: NA

CDR3: CASSTGTGGFRELFF
DNA: TGTGCCAGCAGCACTGGGACAGGGGGTTTTAGGGAGCTGTTTTTT
D: TRBD1
J: TRBJ2-2
V: TRBV28
length: 15
size: NA

CDR3: CSATISETQYF
DNA: TGCAGTGCTACGATCAGTGAGACCCAGTACTTC
D: NA
J: TRBJ2-5
V: TRBV20-1
length: 11
size: NA

CDR3: CASSLWDGTYEQYF
DNA: TGTGCCAGCAGCTTGTGGGATGGGACCTACGAGCAGTACTTC
D: NA
J: TRBJ2-7
V: TRBV11-2
length: 14
size: few

CDR3: CASSATNLYGYTF
DNA: TGTGCCAGTAGTGCGACTAACTTGTATGGCTACACCTTC
D: NA
J: TRBJ1-2
V: TRBV19
length: 13
size: NA

CDR3: CAISEFGTYGYTF
DNA: TGTGCCATCAGTGAGTTTGGGACCTATGGCTACACCTTC
D: NA
J: TRBJ1-2
V: TRBV10-3
length: 13
size: NA

CDR3: CASSLKPGQNYEQYF
DNA: TGTGCCAGCAGTTTAAAGCCGGGACAGAACTACGAGCAGTACTTC
D: TRBD1
J: TRBJ2-7
V: TRBV27
length: 15
size: few